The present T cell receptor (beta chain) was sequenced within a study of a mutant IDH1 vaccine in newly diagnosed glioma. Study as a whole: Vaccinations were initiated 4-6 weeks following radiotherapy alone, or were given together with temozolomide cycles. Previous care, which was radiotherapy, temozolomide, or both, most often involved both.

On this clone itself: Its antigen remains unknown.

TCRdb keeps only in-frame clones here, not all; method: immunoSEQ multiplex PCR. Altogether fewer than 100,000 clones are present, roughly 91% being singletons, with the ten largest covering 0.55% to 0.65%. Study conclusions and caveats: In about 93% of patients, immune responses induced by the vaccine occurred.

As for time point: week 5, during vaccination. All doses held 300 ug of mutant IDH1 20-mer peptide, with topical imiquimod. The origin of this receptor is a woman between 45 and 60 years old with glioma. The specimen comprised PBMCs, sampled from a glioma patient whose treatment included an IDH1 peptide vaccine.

The CDR3 sequence is CASSIDAWRESDEQFF. The CDR3 nucleotides read TGTGCCAGTAGTATAGATGCCTGGCGGGAGAGCGATGAGCAGTTCTTC. This chain uses TRBV19 with TRBJ2-1; TRBD2 agrees at 7 bases. CDR3 length: 16 amino acids. Looked up from germline, CDR1 is LNHDA and CDR2 is SQIVND (reference sequence). J gave up 8 bases and V 0 bases, and 10 bases lay outside the gene matches.